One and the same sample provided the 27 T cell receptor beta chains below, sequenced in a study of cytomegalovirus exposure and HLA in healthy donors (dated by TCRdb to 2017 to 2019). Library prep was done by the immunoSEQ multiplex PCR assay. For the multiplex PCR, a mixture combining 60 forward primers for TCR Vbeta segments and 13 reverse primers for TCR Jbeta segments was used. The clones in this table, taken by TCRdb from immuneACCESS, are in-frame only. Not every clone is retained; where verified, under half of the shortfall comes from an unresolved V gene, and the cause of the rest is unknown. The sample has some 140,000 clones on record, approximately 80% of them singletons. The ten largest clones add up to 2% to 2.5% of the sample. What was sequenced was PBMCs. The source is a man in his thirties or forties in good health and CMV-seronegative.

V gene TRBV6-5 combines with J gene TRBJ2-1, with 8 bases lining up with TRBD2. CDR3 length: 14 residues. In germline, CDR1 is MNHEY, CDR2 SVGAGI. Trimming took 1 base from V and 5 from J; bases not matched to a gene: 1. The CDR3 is CASSYYGRDNEQFF. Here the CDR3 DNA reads TGTGCCAGCAGTTACTACGGGAGGGACAATGAGCAGTTCTTC.

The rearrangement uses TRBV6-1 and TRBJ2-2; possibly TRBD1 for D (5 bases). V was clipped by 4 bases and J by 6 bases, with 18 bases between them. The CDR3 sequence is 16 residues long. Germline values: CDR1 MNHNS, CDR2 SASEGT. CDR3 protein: CASSGQQTKVAGELFF. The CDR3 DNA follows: TGTGCCAGCAGTGGACAGCAAACTAAGGTCGCCGGGGAGCTGTTTTTT.

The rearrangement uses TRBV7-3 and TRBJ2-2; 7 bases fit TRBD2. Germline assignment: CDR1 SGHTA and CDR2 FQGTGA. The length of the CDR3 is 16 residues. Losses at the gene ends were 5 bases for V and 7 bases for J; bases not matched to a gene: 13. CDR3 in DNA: TGTGCCAGCAGCCCTAGTTGGGCGGGAGAGTTCGGGGAGCTGTTTTTT. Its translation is CASSPSWAGEFGELFF. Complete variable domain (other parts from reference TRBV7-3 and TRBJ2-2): GAGVSQTPSNKVTEKGKYVELRCDPISGHTALYWYRQSLGQGPEFLIYFQGTGAADDSGLPNDRFFAVRPEGSVSTLKIQRTERGDSAVYLCASSPSWAGEFGELFFGEGSRLTVL.

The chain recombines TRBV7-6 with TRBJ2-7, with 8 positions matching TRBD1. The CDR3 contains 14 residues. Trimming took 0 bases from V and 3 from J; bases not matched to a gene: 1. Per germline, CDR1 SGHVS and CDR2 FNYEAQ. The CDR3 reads CASSLATGVYEQYF. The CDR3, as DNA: TGTGCCAGCAGCTTAGCGACAGGGGTCTACGAGCAGTACTTC.

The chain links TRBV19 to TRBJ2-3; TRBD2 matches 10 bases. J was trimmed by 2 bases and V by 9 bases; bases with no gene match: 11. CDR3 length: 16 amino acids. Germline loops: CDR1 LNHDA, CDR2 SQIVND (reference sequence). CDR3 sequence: CASREASGSHTDTQYF. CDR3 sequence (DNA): TGTGCCAGCCGGGAGGCTAGCGGGAGCCACACAGATACGCAGTATTTT.

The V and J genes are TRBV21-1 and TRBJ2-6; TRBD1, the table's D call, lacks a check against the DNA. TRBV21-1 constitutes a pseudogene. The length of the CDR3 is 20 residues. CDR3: CASSSQNRTGKSSGANVLTF. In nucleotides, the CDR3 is TGTGCCAGCAGCTCACAAAACCGGACAGGGAAATCTTCTGGGGCCAACGTCCTGACTTTC.

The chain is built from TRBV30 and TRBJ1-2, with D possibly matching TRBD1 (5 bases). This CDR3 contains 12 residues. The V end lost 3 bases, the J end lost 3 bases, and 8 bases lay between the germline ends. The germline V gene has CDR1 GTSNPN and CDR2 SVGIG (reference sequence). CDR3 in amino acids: CAWSPGDYGYTF. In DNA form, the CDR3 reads TGTGCCTGGAGCCCGGGGGACTATGGCTACACCTTC.

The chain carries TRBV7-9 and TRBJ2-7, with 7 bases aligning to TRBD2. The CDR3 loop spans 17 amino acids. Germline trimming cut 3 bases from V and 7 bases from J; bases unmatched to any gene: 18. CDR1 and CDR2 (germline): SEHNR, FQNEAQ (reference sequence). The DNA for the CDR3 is TGTGCCAGCAGCTTTAACTGGGAGGGTACGGATTTTAGGGAGCAGTACTTC. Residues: CASSFNWEGTDFREQYF.

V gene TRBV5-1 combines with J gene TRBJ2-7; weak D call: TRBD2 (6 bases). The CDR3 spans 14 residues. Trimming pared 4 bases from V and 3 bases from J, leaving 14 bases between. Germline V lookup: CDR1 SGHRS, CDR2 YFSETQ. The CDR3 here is CASSPGGSSYEQYF. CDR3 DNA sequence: TGCGCCAGCAGCCCCGGGGGTAGCAGCTACGAGCAGTACTTC.

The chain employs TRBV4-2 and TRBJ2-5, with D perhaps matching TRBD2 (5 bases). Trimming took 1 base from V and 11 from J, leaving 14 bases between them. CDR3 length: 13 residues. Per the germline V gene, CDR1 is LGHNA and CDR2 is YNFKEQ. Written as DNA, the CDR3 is TGTGCCAGCAGCCAAGTAGACTTGGAGGAGCAGTACTTC. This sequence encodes CASSQVDLEEQYF.

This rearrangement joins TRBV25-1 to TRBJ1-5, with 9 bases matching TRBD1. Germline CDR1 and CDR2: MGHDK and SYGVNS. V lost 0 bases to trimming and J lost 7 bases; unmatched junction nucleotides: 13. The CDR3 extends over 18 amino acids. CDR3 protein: CASSEYAPRDRVDQPQHF. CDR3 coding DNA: TGTGCCAGCAGTGAATATGCCCCCCGGGACAGGGTTGACCAGCCCCAGCATTTT.

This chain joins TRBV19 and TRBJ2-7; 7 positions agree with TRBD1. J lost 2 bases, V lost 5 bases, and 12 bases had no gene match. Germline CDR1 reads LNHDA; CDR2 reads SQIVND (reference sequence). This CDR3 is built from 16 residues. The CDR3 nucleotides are TGTGCCAGTAGTTCCACGGCCGGACAGGCAACCTACGAGCAGTACTTC. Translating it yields CASSSTAGQATYEQYF. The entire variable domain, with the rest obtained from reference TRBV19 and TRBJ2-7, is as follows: DGGITQSPKYLFRKEGQNVTLSCEQNLNHDAMYWYRQDPGQGLRLIYYSQIVNDFQKGDIAEGYSVSREKKESFPLTVTSAQKNPTAFYLCASSSTAGQATYEQYFGPGTRLTVT.

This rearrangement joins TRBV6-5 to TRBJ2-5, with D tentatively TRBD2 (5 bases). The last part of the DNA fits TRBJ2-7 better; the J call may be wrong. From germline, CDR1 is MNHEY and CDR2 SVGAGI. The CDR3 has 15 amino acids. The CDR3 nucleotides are TGTGCCAGCAGTTACTCGTTCCCACTAGTTTCCGAGCAGTACTTC. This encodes CASSYSFPLVSEQYF.

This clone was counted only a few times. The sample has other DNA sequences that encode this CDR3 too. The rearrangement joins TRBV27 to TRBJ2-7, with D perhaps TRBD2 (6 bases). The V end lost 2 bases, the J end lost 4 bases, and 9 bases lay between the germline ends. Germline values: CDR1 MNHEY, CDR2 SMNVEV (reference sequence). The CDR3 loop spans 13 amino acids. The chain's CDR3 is CASSLGGEYEQYF. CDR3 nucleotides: TGTGCCAGCAGTTTAGGAGGGGAATACGAGCAGTACTTC.

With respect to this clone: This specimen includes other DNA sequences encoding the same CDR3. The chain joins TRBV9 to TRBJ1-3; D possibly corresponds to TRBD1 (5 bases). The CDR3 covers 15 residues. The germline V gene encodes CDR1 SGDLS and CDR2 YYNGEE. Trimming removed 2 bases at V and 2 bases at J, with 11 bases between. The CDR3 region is CASSVGGTAGNTIYF. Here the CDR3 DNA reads TGTGCCAGCAGCGTGGGAGGGACGGCTGGAAACACCATATATTTT.

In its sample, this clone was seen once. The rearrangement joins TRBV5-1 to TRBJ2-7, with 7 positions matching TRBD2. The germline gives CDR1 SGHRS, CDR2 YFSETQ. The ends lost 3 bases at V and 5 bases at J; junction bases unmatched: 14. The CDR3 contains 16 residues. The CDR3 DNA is TGCGCCAGCAGCTCGGCCGTTCTGGCGGGAGTCCACGAGCAGTACTTC. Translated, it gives CASSSAVLAGVHEQYF.

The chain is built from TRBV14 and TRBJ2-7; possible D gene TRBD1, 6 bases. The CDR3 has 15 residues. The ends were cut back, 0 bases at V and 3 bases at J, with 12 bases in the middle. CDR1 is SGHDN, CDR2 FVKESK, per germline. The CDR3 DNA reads TGTGCCAGCAGCCAAGATGAACAGGGAAACTACGAGCAGTACTTC. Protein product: CASSQDEQGNYEQYF.

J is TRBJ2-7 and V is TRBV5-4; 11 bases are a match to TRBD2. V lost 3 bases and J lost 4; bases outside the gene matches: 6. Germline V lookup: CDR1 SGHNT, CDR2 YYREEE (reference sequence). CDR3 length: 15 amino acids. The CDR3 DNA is TGTGCCAGCAGCTCCGGGGGACTAGCGGATTACGAGCAGTACTTC. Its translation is CASSSGGLADYEQYF.

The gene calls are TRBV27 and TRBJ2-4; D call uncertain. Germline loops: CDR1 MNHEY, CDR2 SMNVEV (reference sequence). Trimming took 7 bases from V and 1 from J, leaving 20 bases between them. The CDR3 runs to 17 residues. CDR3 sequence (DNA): TGTGCCAGCATGGCCAGGAAAGTACTCCAGGCCAAAAACATTCAGTACTTC. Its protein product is CASMARKVLQAKNIQYF.

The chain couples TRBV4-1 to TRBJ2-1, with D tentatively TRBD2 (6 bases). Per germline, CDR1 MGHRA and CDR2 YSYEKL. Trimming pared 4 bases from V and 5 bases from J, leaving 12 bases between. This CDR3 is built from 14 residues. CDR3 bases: TGCGCCAGCAGCCCCCAGGCGGGGAACAATGAGCAGTTCTTC. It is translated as CASSPQAGNNEQFF.

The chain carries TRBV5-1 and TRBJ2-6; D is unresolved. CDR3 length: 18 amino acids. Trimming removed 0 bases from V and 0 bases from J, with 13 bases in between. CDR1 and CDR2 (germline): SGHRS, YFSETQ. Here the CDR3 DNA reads TGCGCCAGCAGCTTGGGGCCGGAGATGATCTCTGGGGCCAACGTCCTGACTTTC. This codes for CASSLGPEMISGANVLTF. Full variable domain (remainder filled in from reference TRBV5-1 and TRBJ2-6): KAGVTQTPRYLIKTRGQQVTLSCSPISGHRSVSWYQQTPGQGLQFLFEYFSETQRNKGNFPGRFSGRQFSNSRSEMNVSTLELGDSALYLCASSLGPEMISGANVLTFGAGSRLTVL.

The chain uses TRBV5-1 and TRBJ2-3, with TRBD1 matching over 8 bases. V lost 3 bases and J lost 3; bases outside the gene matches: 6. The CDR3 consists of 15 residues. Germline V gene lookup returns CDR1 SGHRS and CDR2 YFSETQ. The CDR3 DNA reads TGCGCCAGCAGCTCGACAGGGGTTAGGACAGATACGCAGTATTTT. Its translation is CASSSTGVRTDTQYF.

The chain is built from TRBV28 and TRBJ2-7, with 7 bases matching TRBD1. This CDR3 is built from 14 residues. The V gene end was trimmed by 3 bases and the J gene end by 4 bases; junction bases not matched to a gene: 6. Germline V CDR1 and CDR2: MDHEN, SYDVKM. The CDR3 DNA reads TGTGCCAGCAGTTTCCAGGACAGGAGTTACGAGCAGTACTTC. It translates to CASSFQDRSYEQYF.

CDR3 DNA sequence: TGCGCCAGCAGCTTGGGACAGGGCGGTCAGACCCAGTACTTC. Encoded protein: CASSLGQGGQTQYF. The rearrangement joins TRBV5-1 to TRBJ2-5, with TRBD1 identical over 7 bases. Germline-derived CDR1 and CDR2 are SGHRS and YFSETQ. J lost 6 bases, V lost 0 bases, and 5 bases had no gene match. CDR3 length: 14 residues.

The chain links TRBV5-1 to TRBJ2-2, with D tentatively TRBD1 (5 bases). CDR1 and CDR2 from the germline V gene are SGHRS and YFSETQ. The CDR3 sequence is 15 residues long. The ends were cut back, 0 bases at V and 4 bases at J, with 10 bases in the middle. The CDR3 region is CASSLGIGVTGELFF. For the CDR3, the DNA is TGCGCCAGCAGCTTGGGCATAGGGGTCACCGGGGAGCTGTTTTTT.

The CDR3 reads CASSLDRGLMNEQYF. The CDR3 DNA sequence: TGCGCCAGCAGCTTGGACAGGGGGCTCATGAACGAGCAGTACTTC. V and J are TRBV5-1 and TRBJ2-7, with TRBD1 matching over 9 bases. With V trimmed by 0 bases and J by 5 bases, 6 bases remained unmatched. The CDR3 sequence is 15 residues long. The V gene's germline CDR1 is SGHRS and CDR2 YFSETQ.

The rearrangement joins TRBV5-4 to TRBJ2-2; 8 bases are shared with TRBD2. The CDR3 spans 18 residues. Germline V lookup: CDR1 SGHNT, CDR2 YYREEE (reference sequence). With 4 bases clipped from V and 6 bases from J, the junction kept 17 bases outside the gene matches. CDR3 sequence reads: CASSPTFSGDQNSGELFF. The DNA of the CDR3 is TGTGCCAGCAGCCCGACCTTTAGCGGGGACCAGAATTCCGGGGAGCTGTTTTTT.